The clone carrying this T cell receptor (beta chain) appeared many times. This CDR3 region has 16 residues. The germline V gene encodes CDR1 DFQATT and CDR2 SNEGSKA (reference sequence). V was trimmed by 1 base and J by 3 bases, leaving 16 bases between them. TCRdb re-called the RT-PCR reads through MiXCR, storing one row per CDR3 protein. The table shows 550,000 to 750,000 distinct CDR3 sequences, with 14% occurring only once. Sequencing used memory CD4+ T cells from blood. The receptor was derived from a female donor in good health, serving as a healthy control. This rearrangement joins TRBV20-1 to TRBJ1-3; possibly TRBD1 for D (5 bases). The CDR3 reads CSARGGEGSGGNTIYF. CDR3 nucleotides: TGCAGTGCTAGAGGAGGGGAGGGTTCTGGTGGAAACACCATATATTTT.